What follows are 17 T cell receptor beta chains derived from one specimen sequenced in a study of regulatory T cells in long-lasting Graves disease. Combining iRepertoire HTBI primers with Arm-PCR of CDR3 regions, the authors built TCR beta libraries. TCRdb independently ran MiXCR on the multiplex PCR reads; one entry per CDR3 protein. The data contain about 400,000 distinct CDR3 sequences, less than 25% of them singletons. Time point of the sample: persistent/refractory GD, antithyroid drugs over 5 years with positive TRAb. Extracted RNA from PBMCs served as the source of the TCR library. Material: peripheral blood mononuclear cells (PBMCs), obtained when the disease was refractory, from a patient treated with antithyroid drugs. Every receptor here comes from a female donor with Graves disease.

A few counts support this clonotype. The chain employs TRBV10-3 and TRBJ2-7; tentative D call: TRBD2 (6 bases). Trimming removed 11 bases at V and 0 bases at J, with 11 bases between. The CDR3 runs to 12 residues. Germline loops: CDR1 ENHRY, CDR2 SYGVKD. CDR3 nucleotide sequence: TGTGCCGCAGGACTAAACTCCTACGAGCAGTACTTC. Protein: CAAGLNSYEQYF.

This clonotype was counted ten times or more. The chain recombines TRBV28 with TRBJ1-3; D remains ambiguous. Germline-derived CDR1 and CDR2 are MDHEN and SYDVKM. Trimming removed 11 bases at V and 3 bases at J, with 14 bases between. This CDR3 is 13 amino acids long. CDR3 in DNA: TGTGCCTCCGGGTCGCCTCGTGGAAACACCATATATTTT. This codes for CASGSPRGNTIYF.

This clonotype was observed many times. As DNA, the CDR3 is TGTGCCAGCAGCCAAGAGTCGGGGGGGGGAGAGACCCAGTACTTC. Amino acids: CASSQESGGGETQYF. The chain joins TRBV3-1 to TRBJ2-5; 8 bases are shared with TRBD2. The CDR3 totals 15 residues. Germline V gives CDR1 LGHDT, CDR2 YNNKEL (reference sequence). With V trimmed by 0 bases and J by 4 bases, 4 bases remained unmatched.

This clonotype has only a few counts. This chain links TRBV19 with TRBJ2-6; D is unresolved. Germline V gene lookup returns CDR1 LNHDA and CDR2 SQIVND (reference sequence). The length of the CDR3 is 16 residues. V lost 3 bases, J lost 0 bases, and 9 bases lay in between. The CDR3: CASSIRSNSGANVLTF. The CDR3 region has the DNA TGTGCCAGTAGTATTCGGAGCAACTCTGGGGCCAACGTCCTGACTTTC. Drawing the rest from reference TRBV19 and TRBJ2-6, the complete variable domain is DGGITQSPKYLFRKEGQNVTLSCEQNLNHDAMYWYRQDPGQGLRLIYYSQIVNDFQKGDIAEGYSVSREKKESFPLTVTSAQKNPTAFYLCASSIRSNSGANVLTFGAGSRLTVL.

This clonotype has just a few counts. The chain couples TRBV20-1 to TRBJ1-4; unclear D gene. CDR1 and CDR2 from the germline V gene are DFQATT and SNEGSKA (reference sequence). The germline V and J ends were trimmed by 5 bases and 7 bases, with 8 bases remaining between them. The CDR3 totals 11 residues. CDR3 amino acids: CSAGFTEKLFF. The CDR3 coding sequence is TGCAGTGCTGGGTTCACTGAAAAACTGTTTTTT.

Comments on this clonotype: This clone may be a read error of a much larger clone one base away. The chain carries TRBV6-2 or TRBV6-3 and TRBJ1-2; no clear D gene. In germline, CDR1 is MNHEY, CDR2 SVGEGT. V gave up 5 bases and J gave up 4 bases, with 14 bases separating them. CDR3 length: 14 amino acids. The CDR3 DNA reads as TGTGCCAGCAGTGATAAGCAGTGTTCCTATGGCTACACCTTC. It encodes CASSDKQCSYGYTF.

CDR3 in DNA: TGTGCCAGCAGCTTATCGGTACAGGTAGTCAATGAGCAGTTCTTC. This sequence encodes CASSLSVQVVNEQFF. The chain carries TRBV11-2 and TRBJ2-1, with a tentative D call TRBD1 (5 bases). The CDR3 length is 15 residues. Germline V gene data show CDR1 as SGHAT and CDR2 as FQNNGV. V lost 2 bases and J 6 bases, leaving 14 bases between the germline ends.

The chain recombines TRBV28 with TRBJ2-3; TRBD1 aligns across 9 bases. The V and J ends lost 4 bases and 3 bases, in that order; junction bases with no gene match: 5. The CDR3 has 15 residues. Per germline, CDR1 MDHEN and CDR2 SYDVKM. The CDR3: CASSSGQGMTDTQYF. The CDR3 bases are TGTGCCAGCAGTTCCGGACAGGGGATGACAGATACGCAGTATTTT.

This clonotype was recorded a few times. This rearrangement joins TRBV6-1 to TRBJ2-2; D is undetermined. The CDR3 totals 14 residues. V shed 6 bases and J shed 2 bases, with 10 bases lying between them. Germline V gene sequence: CDR1 MNHNS, CDR2 SASEGT. The CDR3 DNA reads as TGTGCCAGCAGAGGCAGCTACAACACCGGGGAGCTGTTTTTT. Amino acid sequence: CASRGSYNTGELFF.

The sample holds one count of this clonotype. The chain links TRBV11-2 to TRBJ2-7, with a possible D match to TRBD2 (6 bases). V was trimmed by 0 bases and J by 6 bases, leaving 12 bases between them. The CDR3 spans 14 residues. CDR1 is SGHAT and CDR2 is FQNNGV in the germline V gene. CDR3 loop: CASSLDVGGREQYF. Written as DNA, the CDR3 is TGTGCCAGCAGCTTAGATGTGGGGGGACGCGAGCAGTACTTC.

The V gene is TRBV6-5, the J gene TRBJ2-7, with D perhaps matching TRBD2 (6 bases). V was shortened by 4 bases and J by 0 bases, with 13 bases between the two germline ends. The CDR3 is 15 residues long. CDR1 and CDR2 (germline): MNHEY, SVGAGI. CDR3 nucleotide sequence: TGTGCCAGCAGTTGGGGCCAGGGACTCTCCTACGAGCAGTACTTC. It is translated as CASSWGQGLSYEQYF.

There are many counts of this clonotype. V and J are TRBV12-3 or TRBV12-4 and TRBJ1-3; D is unclear. The V end was cut by 2 bases, the J end by 0 bases, with 5 bases between. This CDR3 is built from 14 residues. The CDR3 loop is CASSLSHSGNTIYF. The CDR3 coding sequence is TGTGCCAGCAGTTTAAGTCACTCTGGAAACACCATATATTTT.

This clonotype was observed a handful of times. CDR3 loop: CASTSTTYEQYF. As DNA, the CDR3 is TGTGCCAGCACCTCGACTACTTACGAGCAGTACTTC. The rearrangement links TRBV12-3 or TRBV12-4 to TRBJ2-7; a weak D match, TRBD2 (5 bases). The CDR3 has 12 residues. V was trimmed by 7 bases and J by 4 bases, leaving 11 bases between them.

This clonotype was seen at least ten times. The chain has TRBV12-3 or TRBV12-4 and TRBJ1-2, with 8 positions matching TRBD1. Trimming at V came to 5 bases and at J to 4 bases, leaving 6 bases not matched to a gene. This CDR3 comprises 14 residues. The CDR3 DNA sequence: TGTGCCAGCAGTAATTCGACAGGGGTCTATGGCTACACCTTC. This sequence encodes CASSNSTGVYGYTF.

V gene TRBV6-4 combines with J gene TRBJ1-1; D is unclear. CDR3 length: 18 amino acids. CDR1 MRHNA and CDR2 SNTAGT come from the germline V gene. Trimming pared 0 bases from V and 0 bases from J, leaving 17 bases between. The CDR3, as DNA: TGTGCCAGCAGTGACTCGATCGGCAGCCGAAGGATGAACACTGAAGCTTTCTTT. Its translation: CASSDSIGSRRMNTEAFF.

This clonotype was recorded a few times. The CDR3 bases are TGTGCCAGCAGTTTAGCCCGGTCAGGGAGGGCAAATAATTCACCCCTCCACTTT. This encodes CASSLARSGRANNSPLHF. The gene calls are TRBV12-3 or TRBV12-4 and TRBJ1-6; D perhaps matches TRBD1 (5 bases). V was shortened by 0 bases and J by 5 bases, with 17 bases between the two germline ends. The length of the CDR3 is 18 residues.

This clonotype has at least ten counts. The chain links TRBV11-2 to TRBJ2-5, with 7 bases fitting TRBD1. The trim removed 1 base at V and 2 bases at J, leaving 4 bases unmatched. The CDR3 contains 15 residues. CDR1 and CDR2 from the germline V gene are SGHAT and FQNNGV. CDR3 sequence: CASSLGTGQQETQYF. Here the CDR3 DNA reads TGTGCCAGCAGCTTAGGAACGGGACAGCAAGAGACCCAGTACTTC.